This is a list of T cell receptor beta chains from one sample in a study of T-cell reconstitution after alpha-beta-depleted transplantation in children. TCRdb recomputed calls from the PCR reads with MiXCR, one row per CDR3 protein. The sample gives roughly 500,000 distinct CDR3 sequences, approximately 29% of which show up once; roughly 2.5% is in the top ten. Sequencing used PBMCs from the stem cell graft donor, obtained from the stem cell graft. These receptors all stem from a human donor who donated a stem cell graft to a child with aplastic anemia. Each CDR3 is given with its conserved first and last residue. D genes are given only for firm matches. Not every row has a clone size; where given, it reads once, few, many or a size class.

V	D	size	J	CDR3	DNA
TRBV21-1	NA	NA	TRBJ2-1	CASSIPGGTGPLFSSYNEQFF	TGTGCCAGCAGCATTCCGGGAGGGACAGGGCCTCTTTTTAGCTCCTACAATGAGCAGTTCTTC
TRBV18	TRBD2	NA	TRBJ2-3	CASSRGTTSTDTQYF	TGTGCCAGCTCACGCGGGACTACCAGCACAGATACGCAGTATTTT
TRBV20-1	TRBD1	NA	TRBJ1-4	CSASDGTGREKLFF	TGCAGTGCTAGTGACGGGACAGGGCGGGAAAAACTGTTTTTT
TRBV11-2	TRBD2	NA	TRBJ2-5	CASSSRASGRETQYF	TGTGCCAGCAGCTCCCGGGCTAGCGGGAGAGAGACCCAGTACTTC
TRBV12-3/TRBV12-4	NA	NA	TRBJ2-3	CASTLRRRSDTQYF	TGTGCCAGCACCCTCCGCCGTAGGTCAGATACGCAGTATTTT
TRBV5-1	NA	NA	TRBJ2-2	CASSLRASETTGELFF	TGCGCCAGCTCCCTACGGGCTAGCGAGACCACCGGGGAGCTGTTTTTT
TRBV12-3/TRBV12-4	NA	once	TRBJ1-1	CASSFTGANTEAFF	TGTGCCAGCAGTTTTACAGGAGCGAACACTGAAGCTTTCTTT
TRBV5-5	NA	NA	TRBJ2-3	CASSLYQSTDTQYF	TGTGCCAGCAGCTTGTACCAGAGCACAGATACGCAGTATTTT
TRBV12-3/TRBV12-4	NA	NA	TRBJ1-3	CASSLGRVTIYF	TGTGCCAGCAGTTTAGGCCGAGTCACCATATATTTT
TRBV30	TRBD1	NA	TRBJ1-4	CAGRPGTGNPHSNEKLFF	TGTGCCGGTAGACCCGGGACAGGGAACCCGCATTCTAATGAAAAACTGTTTTTT
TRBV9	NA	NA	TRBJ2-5	CASSVGDKGLGTQYF	TGTGCCAGCAGCGTAGGGGACAAAGGACTGGGGACCCAGTACTTC
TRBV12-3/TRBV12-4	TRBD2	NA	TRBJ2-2	CASSLAGGVGELFF	TGTGCCAGCAGCCTAGCGGGAGGTGTCGGGGAGCTGTTTTTT
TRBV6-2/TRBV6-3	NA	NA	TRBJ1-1	CASRLAKGMNTEAFF	TGTGCCAGCAGACTCGCCAAGGGTATGAACACTGAAGCTTTCTTT
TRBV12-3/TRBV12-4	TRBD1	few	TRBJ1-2	CASRTGRYQAYGYTF	TGTGCCAGCAGGACAGGGCGGTATCAGGCATATGGCTACACCTTC
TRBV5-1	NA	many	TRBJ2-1	CASSFSGGSYNEQFF	TGTGCCAGCAGTTTTTCCGGGGGTTCCTACAATGAGCAGTTCTTC
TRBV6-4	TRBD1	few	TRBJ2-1	CAKDQGAYNEQFF	TGTGCCAAAGATCAGGGGGCATACAATGAGCAGTTCTTC
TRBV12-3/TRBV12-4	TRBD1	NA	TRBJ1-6	CASSSGTGGWGLDSPLHF	TGTGCCAGCAGTTCCGGGACAGGAGGCTGGGGATTAGATTCACCCCTCCACTTT
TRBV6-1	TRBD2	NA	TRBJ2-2	CASSPAGLAGGAYTGELFF	TGTGCCAGCAGCCCCGCGGGACTAGCGGGAGGGGCCTACACCGGGGAGCTGTTTTTT
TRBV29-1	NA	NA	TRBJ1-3	CSVILDSGNTIYF	TGCAGCGTTATCCTCGACTCTGGAAACACCATATATTTT
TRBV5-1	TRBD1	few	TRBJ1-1	CASSWGQGGEAFF	TGCGCCAGCAGCTGGGGACAGGGAGGCGAGGCTTTCTTT
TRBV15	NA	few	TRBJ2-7	CATSRGGQTSYEQYF	TGTGCCACCAGCAGAGGAGGACAGACCTCCTACGAGCAGTACTTC
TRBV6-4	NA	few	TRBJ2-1	CASSDSTLRDEQFF	TGTGCCAGCAGTGACTCGACCCTACGAGATGAGCAGTTCTTC